Presented here are 14 T cell receptor beta chains from one specimen sequenced in a study of blood T cells in healthy people across ages. A second PCR, run for about 7 to 12 cycles, used a sample-barcoded 5' primer plus a J-beta primer mix. TCRdb reprocessed the 5' RACE reads via MiXCR and lists one record per CDR3 protein. The table shows over a million distinct CDR3 sequences, with approximately 43% occurring only once. The sequenced sample consisted of blood. The receptors were gathered from a woman aged 18-35 years in good health.

This clonotype was observed once. The rearrangement links TRBV6-1 to TRBJ1-2; D is ambiguous. V lost 0 bases and J 3 bases, leaving 8 bases between the germline ends. CDR1 is MNHNS, CDR2 SASEGT, per germline. This CDR3 is 14 amino acids long. The DNA of the CDR3 is TGTGCCAGCAGTGAAGCCGGTGATTACTATGGCTACACCTTC. It encodes CASSEAGDYYGYTF.

V gene TRBV9 combines with J gene TRBJ2-1; D gene unclear. Germline loops: CDR1 SGDLS, CDR2 YYNGEE. With 3 bases removed from V and 0 bases from J, the gap between germline ends came to 10 bases. There are 15 residues in the CDR3. The CDR3 bases are TGTGCCAGCAGCGGTAGGATTAGCTCCTACAATGAGCAGTTCTTC. Translation: CASSGRISSYNEQFF.

This clonotype came up a few times. The chain has TRBV7-2 and TRBJ2-5; TRBD2 agrees at 9 bases. The CDR3 is made up of 16 amino acids. V was clipped by 0 bases and J by 4 bases; unmatched bases: 6. In germline, CDR1 is SGHTA, CDR2 FQGNSA. CDR3 nucleotides: TGTGCCAGCAGCTTAGCGGAGAGGACTAGCGTAGAGACCCAGTACTTC. Translation gives CASSLAERTSVETQYF.

This clonotype showed up many times. V and J are TRBV20-1 and TRBJ2-1; D is ambiguous. CDR3 length: 15 amino acids. Germline V gives CDR1 DFQATT, CDR2 SNEGSKA (reference sequence). The V end was cut by 6 bases, the J end by 0 bases, with 15 bases between. The CDR3 region is CSAWVTGDSYNEQFF. Here the CDR3 DNA reads TGCAGTGCCTGGGTGACTGGAGACTCCTACAATGAGCAGTTCTTC.

The chain employs TRBV3-1 and TRBJ2-7, with 8 bases that match TRBD2. CDR3 length equals 17 residues. V shed 0 bases, J shed 3 bases, and the junction held 10 bases outside the gene matches. CDR1 LGHDT and CDR2 YNNKEL come from the germline V gene (reference sequence). CDR3 protein: CASSQDFGGANGYEQYF. CDR3 DNA: TGTGCCAGCAGCCAAGATTTCGGGGGGGCGAATGGCTACGAGCAGTACTTC.

This clonotype was picked up one time. The chain joins TRBV4-1 to TRBJ2-5; 11 bases are a match to TRBD1. Germline V lookup: CDR1 MGHRA, CDR2 YSYEKL. With 0 bases clipped from V and 4 bases from J, the junction kept 19 bases outside the gene matches. This CDR3 has 21 amino acids. Here the CDR3 reads CASSQDRLDRGRSDRLETQYF. As DNA, the CDR3 is TGCGCCAGCAGCCAAGATCGTCTGGACAGGGGGCGTTCAGATCGTTTAGAGACCCAGTACTTC.

The J gene is TRBJ2-7, the V gene TRBV28, with TRBD2 matching over 10 bases. The germline V gene encodes CDR1 MDHEN and CDR2 SYDVKM. Losses at the gene ends were 6 bases for V and 2 bases for J; bases not matched to a gene: 7. The CDR3 has 15 residues. CDR3 sequence: CASRSSSGGAYEQYF. The CDR3 DNA follows: TGTGCCAGCAGGAGTTCTAGCGGGGGAGCCTACGAGCAGTACTTC.

This sequence joins TRBV3-1 and TRBJ2-1; D not resolved. The CDR3 has 15 residues. Germline CDR1 LGHDT, CDR2 YNNKEL (reference sequence). Trimming took 0 bases from V and 4 from J, leaving 10 bases between them. CDR3 DNA sequence: TGTGCCAGCAGCCAAGATCATTGGTCATACAATGAGCAGTTCTTC. Protein sequence: CASSQDHWSYNEQFF.

This clonotype has a handful of counts. J is TRBJ1-2 and V is TRBV20-1, with 7 bases aligning to TRBD1. There are 14 residues in the CDR3. Germline CDR1 DFQATT, CDR2 SNEGSKA (reference sequence). V was clipped by 3 bases and J by 2 bases; unmatched bases: 6. The CDR3 nucleotides read TGCAGTGCTAGGGCACAGGGGATGAACTATGGCTACACCTTC. This translates into CSARAQGMNYGYTF.

The CDR3 nucleotides are TGTGCCAGCAGTTCCTCGGGTAGGGGGCAGTACTTC. Its translation: CASSSSGRGQYF. The chain carries TRBV28 and TRBJ2-7; weak D call: TRBD1 (5 bases). V lost 4 bases and J lost 9, with 13 bases in between. The CDR3 has 12 amino acids. Germline assignment: CDR1 MDHEN and CDR2 SYDVKM. The entire variable domain, with the rest obtained from reference TRBV28 and TRBJ2-7, is as follows: DVKVTQSSRYLVKRTGEKVFLECVQDMDHENMFWYRQDPGLGLRLIYFSYDVKMKEKGDIPEGYSVSREKKERFSLILESASTNQTSMYLCASSSSGRGQYFGPGTRLTVT.

This clonotype was seen only a few times. The chain carries TRBV4-3 and TRBJ2-7; 8 positions agree with TRBD2. The ends lost 1 base at V and 2 bases at J; junction bases unmatched: 4. The length of the CDR3 is 15 residues. Germline CDR1 and CDR2: LGHNA and YSLEER. As DNA, the CDR3 is TGCGCCAGCAGCCAAGTGGGCGGGGGGCCCTACGAGCAGTACTTC. This sequence encodes CASSQVGGGPYEQYF.

In its sample, this clonotype was seen a few times. The chain uses TRBV12-3 or TRBV12-4 and TRBJ2-1; D call uncertain. V was cut by 6 bases and J by 10 bases, with 13 bases left in between. The CDR3 totals 12 residues. The CDR3 here is CASSFGVGEQFF. As DNA, the CDR3 is TGTGCCAGCAGCTTTGGGGTCGGCGAGCAGTTCTTC.

The chain joins TRBV14 to TRBJ2-1; no clear D gene. Germline-derived CDR1 and CDR2 are SGHDN and FVKESK. The CDR3 runs to 13 residues. V was trimmed by 1 base and J by 8 bases, leaving 9 bases between them. Here the CDR3 DNA reads TGTGCCAGCAGCCAAGGTTTAGGAGATGAGCAGTTCTTC. This encodes CASSQGLGDEQFF.

At least ten counts were recorded for this clonotype. J is TRBJ2-1 and V is TRBV20-1; D remains unclear. Germline-derived CDR1 and CDR2 are DFQATT and SNEGSKA (reference sequence). V lost 3 bases, J lost 0 bases, and 6 bases lay in between. There are 13 residues in the CDR3. The CDR3 region is CSASRSSYNEQFF. CDR3 bases: TGCAGTGCTAGCCGGAGCTCCTACAATGAGCAGTTCTTC.